This is a list of T cell receptor beta chains from one sample in a study of OX40 agonist ivuxolimab in advanced cancers. Profiled with immunoSEQ multiplex PCR; TCRdb holds only in-frame clones, not every one. The sample records 90,000 or so clones, under 95% being singletons. This specimen consisted of CD4+ or CD8+ T cells sorted from blood, obtained in a trial of the OX40 agonist ivuxolimab. The receptor source for this set is an adult with an advanced solid tumor such as melanoma, head and neck, liver or kidney cancer. Each CDR3 is given with its conserved first and last residue. A D gene is named only where the DNA matches it firmly. Expanded clones get a size class; other rows say once, few or many, or leave the size out.

J: TRBJ1-2; V: TRBV6-1; D: -; size: -; CDR3: CASSEAGTNYGYTF; DNA: TGTGCCAGCAGTGAAGCGGGGACGAACTATGGCTACACCTTC
J: TRBJ1-1; V: TRBV23-1; D: -; size: -; CDR3: CASSRTGTTNTEAFF; DNA: TGCGCCAGCAGTCGCACCGGGACGACGAACACTGAAGCTTTCTTT
J: TRBJ2-2; V: TRBV9; D: -; size: -; CDR3: CASSVNSAPLANTGELFF; DNA: TGTGCCAGCAGCGTAAACTCCGCACCCTTGGCGAACACCGGGGAGCTGTTTTTT
J: TRBJ1-1; V: TRBV6-5; D: -; size: -; CDR3: CASSLNGWDTEAFF; DNA: TGTGCCAGCAGTCTGAACGGGTGGGACACTGAAGCTTTCTTT
J: TRBJ1-6; V: TRBV7-9; D: -; size: -; CDR3: CASSPWTDTNSPLHF; DNA: TGTGCCAGCAGCCCCTGGACGGATACTAATTCACCCCTCCACTTT
J: TRBJ2-1; V: TRBV4-3; D: -; size: -; CDR3: CASSQGPGVFNEQFF; DNA: TGCGCCAGCAGCCAAGGGCCGGGAGTTTTCAATGAGCAGTTCTTC
J: TRBJ1-2; V: TRBV30; D: -; size: -; CDR3: CAWSVPGAGIGGYTF; DNA: TGTGCCTGGAGTGTACCCGGGGCGGGAATTGGAGGCTACACCTTC
J: TRBJ2-4; V: TRBV29-1; D: -; size: -; CDR3: CSVEYQGNIQYF; DNA: TGCAGCGTTGAATACCAAGGGAACATTCAGTACTTC
J: TRBJ1-5; V: TRBV9; D: -; size: -; CDR3: CASSVWGNQPQHF; DNA: TGTGCCAGCAGCGTATGGGGAAATCAGCCCCAGCATTTT
J: TRBJ2-1; V: TRBV5-8; D: -; size: -; CDR3: CASSLGQNPNEQFF; DNA: TGTGCCAGCAGCTTGGGGCAGAATCCTAATGAGCAGTTCTTC
J: TRBJ1-2; V: TRBV16; D: -; size: -; CDR3: CASSHFSGYGYGYTF; DNA: TGTGCCAGCAGCCATTTTTCCGGGTACGGCTATGGCTACACCTTC
J: TRBJ2-1; V: TRBV27; D: TRBD2; size: once; CDR3: CASSITAGGTYNEQFF; DNA: TGTGCCAGCAGTATTACAGCGGGAGGGACCTACAATGAGCAGTTCTTC
J: TRBJ2-1; V: TRBV7-9; D: -; size: -; CDR3: CASSLAQGLHNEQFF; DNA: TGTGCCAGCAGCCTTGCACAGGGACTTCACAATGAGCAGTTCTTC
J: TRBJ2-1; V: TRBV6-4; D: TRBD2; size: -; CDR3: CASSTPGLAGAGNEQFF; DNA: TGTGCCAGCAGTACCCCGGGTTTAGCGGGGGCGGGGAATGAGCAGTTCTTC
J: TRBJ2-2; V: TRBV9; D: -; size: few; CDR3: CASSATGELFF; DNA: TGTGCCAGCAGTGCCACCGGGGAGCTGTTTTTT
J: TRBJ2-4; V: TRBV9; D: -; size: -; CDR3: CASSVDQNIQYF; DNA: TGTGCCAGCAGCGTAGACCAAAACATTCAGTACTTC
J: TRBJ2-2; V: TRBV7-2; D: -; size: -; CDR3: CASSYAHRVGTGELFF; DNA: TGTGCCAGCAGCTATGCCCACAGGGTGGGAACCGGGGAGCTGTTTTTT
J: TRBJ1-3; V: TRBV11-2; D: -; size: -; CDR3: CASSLVSQLLSGNTIYF; DNA: TGTGCCAGCAGCCTAGTCTCACAACTCCTCTCTGGAAACACCATATATTTT
J: TRBJ1-2; V: TRBV4-3; D: -; size: -; CDR3: CASSQGVGNYGYTF; DNA: TGCGCCAGCAGCCAAGGGGTGGGTAACTATGGCTACACCTTC
J: TRBJ2-7; V: TRBV11-2; D: -; size: -; CDR3: CASSLFGQASSEQYF; DNA: TGTGCCAGCAGCTTATTCGGGCAGGCTAGCAGCGAGCAGTACTTC
J: TRBJ2-1; V: TRBV23-1; D: TRBD2; size: once; CDR3: CATRRSGRIYSYNEQFF; DNA: TGCGCCACCCGCCGGAGCGGGAGGATCTATTCCTACAATGAGCAGTTCTTC
J: TRBJ2-2; V: TRBV25-1; D: TRBD1; size: once; CDR3: CASSENGQVLNTGELFF; DNA: TGTGCCAGCAGTGAAAACGGACAGGTCCTGAACACCGGGGAGCTGTTTTTT
J: TRBJ1-5; V: TRBV5-6; D: TRBD1; size: -; CDR3: CASSLGQGRQPQHF; DNA: TGTGCCAGCAGCTTGGGACAGGGGCGGCAGCCCCAGCATTTT